This TCR beta chain was identified in a study of PD-1 blockade in classical Hodgkin lymphoma. The study's findings and limits: Healthy donors reportedly exceeded newly diagnosed patients in baseline TCR diversity. Complete responders showed a baseline diversity that resembled the diversity of newly diagnosed patients. TCR diversity in CD4+, not CD8+, cells rose significantly by C4D1.

The data were produced by immunoSEQ multiplex PCR, yet TCRdb's version contains in-frame clones alone and is incomplete. The sample includes tens of thousands of clones, around 78% seen only once; the top ten take approximately 9.9%. Trimming removed 8 bases at V and 4 bases at J, with 18 bases between. The CDR3 is 14 amino acids. Per germline, CDR1 MNHEY and CDR2 SMNVEV (reference sequence). With no exception, relapse followed autologous stem cell transplantation in all patients, and brentuximab vedotin exposure varied. Patients reached a best response of complete response, partial response or progressive disease. As concerns this clone: Its antigen is as yet unknown.

Material: peripheral blood mononuclear cells (PBMCs), obtained at baseline. This clonotype was obtained from a human donor with classical Hodgkin lymphoma. The genes are TRBV27 and TRBJ2-7; D tentatively reads TRBD1 or TRBD2 (7 bases each). The CDR3 bases are TGTGCCAGCCGCGGAGCGGGACAGCATTACGAGCAGTACTTC. This translates into CASRGAGQHYEQYF.